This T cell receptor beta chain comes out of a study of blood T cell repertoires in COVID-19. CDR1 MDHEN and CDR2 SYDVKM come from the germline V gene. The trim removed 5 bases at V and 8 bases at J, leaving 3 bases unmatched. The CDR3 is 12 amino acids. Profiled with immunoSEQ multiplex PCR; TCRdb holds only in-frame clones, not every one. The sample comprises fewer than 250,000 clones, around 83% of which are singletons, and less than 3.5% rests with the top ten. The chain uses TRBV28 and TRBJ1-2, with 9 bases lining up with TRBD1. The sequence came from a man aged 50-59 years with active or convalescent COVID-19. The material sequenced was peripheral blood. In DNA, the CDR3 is TGTGCCAGCAGTCCCGGGACAGGGGGCTACACCTTC. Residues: CASSPGTGGYTF.